Listed below are T cell receptor beta chains from one sample, sequenced in a study of cytomegalovirus exposure and HLA in healthy donors. The repertoire was sequenced with immunoSEQ multiplex PCR; TCRdb's copy has only in-frame clones and lacks some. The table shows 310,000 or so clones, with 85% to 90% occurring only once. Sequencing was carried out using PBMCs. The source of these receptors is a woman younger than 35 in good health and CMV-seronegative. The conserved cysteine and the conserved F or W are not part of the CDR3 here. A D gene is named only where the DNA matches it firmly.

CDR3	V	J	D
ASSFAGGETQY	TRBV5-1	TRBJ2-5	-
SSSLPTGQGEQY	TRBV7-9	TRBJ2-7	TRBD1
ASSPRGLGNSPLH	TRBV6-5	TRBJ1-6	TRBD1
ASSVDSYMNTEAF	TRBV28	TRBJ1-1	-
ASSLAGLYSPLH	TRBV11-2	TRBJ1-6	-
ASSPPDGAGYEQY	TRBV6-5	TRBJ2-7	-
ASSAPRQGSNYGYT	TRBV9	TRBJ1-2	-
ASSPPPFLAGAPFETQY	TRBV5-1	TRBJ2-5	TRBD2
ASSRRDRETEAF	TRBV19	TRBJ1-1	TRBD1
ASSLYPGSITGMEGDGYT	TRBV27	TRBJ1-2	-
ASSETGGVPGELF	TRBV25-1	TRBJ2-2	TRBD1